Below are 8 T cell receptor beta chains sequenced from a single sample in a study of T-cell memory formation after mild COVID-19. MiXCR, applied by TCRdb to the 5' RACE reads, yields one record per CDR3 protein. The data show approximately 89,000 distinct CDR3 sequences, 20% to 25% seen once. The sequenced sample consisted of PBMCs or a T cell subset sorted from them (not recorded which). The source of these receptors is a man aged 18 to 30 who had mild COVID-19 (a few samples of this study predate the infection). Cell type and time point are not known.

This clonotype came up many times. The chain uses TRBV28 and TRBJ2-5, with 10 bases aligning to TRBD1. Trimming cost V 5 bases and J 2 bases; bases outside gene matches: 8. The CDR3 extends over 16 amino acids. Germline-derived CDR1 and CDR2 are MDHEN and SYDVKM. This CDR3 reads CASSRDRGNLQETQYF. The CDR3 nucleotides are TGTGCCAGCAGTCGGGACAGGGGAAACCTACAAGAGACCCAGTACTTC.

This clonotype has more than one count but fewer than ten. The rearrangement links TRBV9 to TRBJ1-2; D is undetermined. CDR3 length: 11 amino acids. CDR1 is SGDLS, CDR2 YYNGEE, per germline. V was pared by 3 bases and J by 1 base, with 1 base between. CDR3 amino acids: CASSGNYGYTF. The DNA for the CDR3 is TGTGCCAGCAGCGGTAACTATGGCTACACCTTC.

V usage is TRBV7-9 and J usage is TRBJ2-7, with 8 bases identical to TRBD2. V dropped 1 base and J dropped 2; count of bases not matched to a gene: 4. CDR3 length: 15 residues. Looked up from germline, CDR1 is SEHNR and CDR2 is FQNEAQ (reference sequence). As DNA, the CDR3 is TGTGCCAGCAGCTTAGAAGGCGGGAGGACCTACGAGCAGTACTTC. Translated: CASSLEGGRTYEQYF.

This chain connects TRBV28 to TRBJ1-5, with 8 nucleotides matching TRBD1. Germline V gene sequence: CDR1 MDHEN, CDR2 SYDVKM. The CDR3 runs 17 residues. Trimming cost V 6 bases and J 3 bases; bases outside gene matches: 13. CDR3 sequence (DNA): TGTGCCAGCAGCCTCGATTCGAGGACAGGGCACAATCAGCCCCAGCATTTT. Translation: CASSLDSRTGHNQPQHF.

This clonotype turned up a few times. The rearrangement uses TRBV4-1 and TRBJ2-5; D call uncertain. Germline CDR1 MGHRA, CDR2 YSYEKL. This CDR3 region has 15 residues. Between the trimmed V and J ends, which lost 0 bases and 3 bases, there was a span of 11 bases. CDR3 nucleotide sequence: TGCGCCAGCAGCCAAGATCAGTACAGAAAAGAGACCCAGTACTTC. It is translated as CASSQDQYRKETQYF.

The V gene is TRBV14, the J gene TRBJ2-1, with 9 positions matching TRBD2. Losses at the gene ends were 4 bases for V and 3 bases for J; bases not matched to a gene: 10. The CDR3 totals 17 residues. In germline, CDR1 is SGHDN, CDR2 FVKESK. CDR3 region: CASSLILSGGYYNEQFF. For the CDR3, the DNA is TGTGCCAGCAGCCTGATTCTTAGCGGGGGATACTACAATGAGCAGTTCTTC.

This clonotype occurred a few times. The chain joins TRBV4-1 to TRBJ2-3; D is unclear. CDR1 and CDR2 (germline): MGHRA, YSYEKL. Between the trimmed V and J ends, which lost 1 base and 4 bases, there was a span of 3 bases. The CDR3 sequence is 12 residues long. The CDR3 loop reads CASSQVADTQYF. The CDR3 DNA reads TGCGCCAGCAGCCAAGTAGCAGATACGCAGTATTTT.

V and J are TRBV6-5 and TRBJ2-3; 7 nucleotides align to TRBD2. This CDR3 is 19 amino acids long. Germline CDR1 is MNHEY and CDR2 is SVGAGI. The J segment lost 2 bases and the V segment lost 0 bases, leaving 14 bases of the junction unmatched. CDR3 protein: CASSYSRDYRTVNTDTQYF. The CDR3 DNA reads TGTGCCAGCAGTTACTCGCGGGACTATCGCACGGTAAACACAGATACGCAGTATTTT.